A single sample is the source of the 18 T cell receptor beta chains below, sequenced in a study of beta chain features in type 1 diabetes. Investigators reverse transcribed all isolated RNA, so they sequenced expressed TCRB transcripts. Profiling relied on immunoSEQ multiplex PCR, and the TCRdb table lists in-frame clones only, not all of them. The repertoire consists of about 220,000 clones, with about 11% occurring once and the leading ten covering 1% to 1.5%. Sequencing was performed on central memory CD4+ T cells from blood. Receptors were obtained from a man between 18 and 35 years old in good health.

The V and J genes are TRBV7-2 and TRBJ2-7; 7 bases agree with TRBD2. V was clipped by 5 bases and J by 6 bases; unmatched bases: 10. The V gene's germline CDR1 is SGHTA and CDR2 FQGNSA. CDR3 size: 14 residues. CDR3 in DNA: TGTGCCAGCAGCACCGTGGCGGGAGCTGGCGAGCAGTACTTC. It codes for CASSTVAGAGEQYF.

The gene calls are TRBV7-9 and TRBJ2-1, with 14 bases identical to TRBD2. CDR3 length: 14 residues. The V gene's germline CDR1 is SEHNR and CDR2 FQNEAQ (reference sequence). V was clipped by 10 bases and J by 9 bases; unmatched bases: 8. CDR3 sequence: CATTGLAGAGEQFF. CDR3 coding DNA: TGTGCCACCACGGGACTAGCGGGAGCGGGTGAGCAGTTCTTC.

This clone was counted only a few times. Other DNA sequences within the sample encode an identical CDR3. The V call is TRBV30, the J call TRBJ2-3; 15 bases are a match to TRBD2. In germline, CDR1 is GTSNPN, CDR2 SVGIG (reference sequence). Trimming cost V 5 bases and J 3 bases; bases outside gene matches: 3. This CDR3 contains 15 residues. The CDR3 nucleotides are TGTGCCTGGTCGGGACTAGCGGGAGGAACAGATACGCAGTATTTT. Its translation: CAWSGLAGGTDTQYF.

This clone was recorded at least ten times. This chain links TRBV5-1 with TRBJ2-1; TRBD2 might be the D (6 bases). Germline CDR1 is SGHRS and CDR2 is YFSETQ. The V and J ends lost 3 bases and 5 bases respectively, with 15 bases between them. The CDR3 extends over 15 amino acids. CDR3 sequence reads: CASSSDPAGNNEQFF. The DNA for the CDR3 is TGCGCCAGCAGCTCGGACCCCGCGGGGAACAATGAGCAGTTCTTC.

The chain uses TRBV5-1 and TRBJ2-7, with 11 bases that match TRBD2. Germline-derived CDR1 and CDR2 are SGHRS and YFSETQ. The CDR3 spans 14 residues. J lost 0 bases, V lost 7 bases, and 3 bases had no gene match. This CDR3 reads CASGLAGASYEQYF. The CDR3 nucleotides read TGCGCCAGCGGACTAGCGGGTGCCTCCTACGAGCAGTACTTC.

This chain joins TRBV7-7 and TRBJ2-7; D may be TRBD1 or TRBD2 (5 bases each). CDR3 length equals 16 residues. V was shortened by 1 base and J by 6 bases, with 19 bases between the two germline ends. Germline V gene data show CDR1 as SSHAT and CDR2 as FNYEAQ (reference sequence). CDR3 sequence (DNA): TGTGCCAGCAGCTTAGGTAGGGACGCTCCGCCCGGCGAGCAGTACTTC. Translated: CASSLGRDAPPGEQYF.

This sequence joins TRBV6-1 and TRBJ2-3; TRBD1 agrees at 8 bases. This CDR3 is 14 amino acids long. Germline CDR1 and CDR2: MNHNS and SASEGT. Losses at the gene ends were 7 bases for V and 4 bases for J; bases not matched to a gene: 7. In nucleotides, the CDR3 is TGTGCCAGCACCGACCGGACAGGGTCAGATACGCAGTATTTT. Encoded protein: CASTDRTGSDTQYF.

This clone was counted a few times. The J gene is TRBJ2-3, the V gene TRBV10-3; D gene ambiguous. CDR3 size: 13 residues. CDR1 is ENHRY and CDR2 is SYGVKD in the germline V gene. The V end lost 7 bases, the J end lost 1 base, and 9 bases lay between the germline ends. The CDR3 here is CAITPDGTDTQYF. The CDR3, as DNA: TGTGCCATCACCCCCGACGGCACAGATACGCAGTATTTT.

This clone was detected a few times. The genes are TRBV6-5 and TRBJ1-1; D is ambiguous. The CDR3 runs to 14 residues. Per germline, CDR1 MNHEY and CDR2 SVGAGI. The germline V and J ends were trimmed by 0 bases and 3 bases, with 8 bases remaining between them. DNA for the CDR3: TGTGCCAGCAGTTACTCACCCCAAGACACTGAAGCTTTCTTT. Protein sequence: CASSYSPQDTEAFF.

This clone was recorded at least ten times. The chain recombines TRBV2 with TRBJ2-1, with D perhaps matching TRBD1 (6 bases). This CDR3 contains 14 residues. Trimming shortened V by 4 bases and J by 6 bases, and 13 bases separated the two germline ends. Germline lookup yields CDR1 SNHLY and CDR2 FYNNEI. The CDR3 nucleotides read TGTGCCAGCAGTGTAAACAGGGATTTCAATGAGCAGTTCTTC. Amino acid sequence: CASSVNRDFNEQFF.

In this sample, this clone turned up a few times. The V and J genes are TRBV15 and TRBJ2-1; perhaps TRBD1 as D (6 bases). Per germline, CDR1 LNHNV and CDR2 YYDKDF (reference sequence). CDR3 length equals 15 residues. With 2 bases removed from V and 2 bases from J, the gap between germline ends came to 10 bases. CDR3 in amino acids: CATSRLTGPYNEQFF. In nucleotides, the CDR3 is TGTGCCACCAGCAGACTGACAGGACCCTACAATGAGCAGTTCTTC.

Ten or more counts support this clone. The chain recombines TRBV11-2 with TRBJ2-7; D is unclear. The V end lost 5 bases, the J end lost 3 bases, and 11 bases lay between the germline ends. The germline V gene has CDR1 SGHAT and CDR2 FQNNGV. The CDR3 is 13 residues long. The CDR3 loop reads CASSILVLYEQYF. The CDR3 DNA sequence: TGTGCCAGCAGCATACTTGTACTCTACGAGCAGTACTTC.

The chain recombines TRBV7-9 with TRBJ2-3; 14 nucleotides agree with TRBD2. The CDR3 is 16 residues long. The V gene's germline CDR1 is SEHNR and CDR2 FQNEAQ (reference sequence). The ends lost 6 bases at V and 4 bases at J; junction bases unmatched: 6. The CDR3 region has the DNA TGTGCCAGCAGTCCGGGACTAGCGGGAGCGGCAGATACGCAGTATTTT. This gives the protein CASSPGLAGAADTQYF.

This CDR3 is CASSLLGPTVYEQYF. The CDR3 DNA sequence: TGTGCCAGCAGTTTATTGGGACCGACCGTCTACGAGCAGTACTTC. The chain couples TRBV28 to TRBJ2-7; D may correspond to TRBD1 or TRBD2 (5 bases each). The CDR3 length is 15 residues. Deletions cut 1 base from V and 3 bases from J, with 13 bases between. The V gene's germline CDR1 is MDHEN and CDR2 SYDVKM. The whole variable domain, filled in from reference TRBV28 and TRBJ2-7, reads DVKVTQSSRYLVKRTGEKVFLECVQDMDHENMFWYRQDPGLGLRLIYFSYDVKMKEKGDIPEGYSVSREKKERFSLILESASTNQTSMYLCASSLLGPTVYEQYFGPGTRLTVT.

The genes are TRBV7-2 and TRBJ2-1; D is uncertain. V lost 5 bases and J lost 9, with 8 bases in between. The CDR3 is made up of 11 amino acids. Germline values: CDR1 SGHTA, CDR2 FQGNSA. DNA for the CDR3: TGTGCCAGCAGCGTATATGGTGAGCAGTTCTTC. Its protein product is CASSVYGEQFF.

This clone was detected only a few times. The genes are TRBV4-2 and TRBJ2-7; 12 bases agree with TRBD2. This CDR3 is built from 15 residues. J lost 2 bases, V lost 5 bases, and 4 bases had no gene match. Germline assignment: CDR1 LGHNA and CDR2 YNFKEQ. CDR3 nucleotide sequence: TGTGCCAGCAGCGAAGGACTAGCGGGAACCTACGAGCAGTACTTC. Protein sequence: CASSEGLAGTYEQYF.

The chain carries TRBV7-2 and TRBJ2-5; 9 bases are a match to TRBD2. CDR3 length equals 14 residues. Germline CDR1 is SGHTA and CDR2 is FQGNSA. Trimming cost V 6 bases and J 4 bases; bases outside gene matches: 6. CDR3 sequence: CASSFGLALETQYF. Written as DNA, the CDR3 is TGTGCCAGCAGTTTTGGACTAGCGCTAGAGACCCAGTACTTC.

The table lists this clone with a few counts. In nucleotides, the CDR3 is TGTGCCAGCAGTCGTAGGCTAGCGGGAGGACGTAGCAATGAGCAGTTCTTC. Translation gives CASSRRLAGGRSNEQFF. V usage is TRBV27 and J usage is TRBJ2-1; 11 bases map to TRBD2. Germline V gene sequence: CDR1 MNHEY, CDR2 SMNVEV (reference sequence). V shed 5 bases, J shed 6 bases, and the junction held 12 bases outside the gene matches. The CDR3 sequence is 17 residues long.